The text below deals with one T cell receptor beta chain. Antigen: not known. The sample belongs to a study of OX40 agonist ivuxolimab in advanced cancers. Study overall: Ivuxolimab is an agonistic anti-OX40 (CD134) antibody, and patients were treated with it.

Data came from immunoSEQ multiplex PCR; TCRdb stores just in-frame clones and leaves some out. The sample has 65,000 to 80,000 clones; roughly nine tenths are singletons. Study-wide results and limits: Among patients with partial responses at 0.1-3.0 mg/kg, clonal expansion was among the lowest. The antigen specificity of the peripheral T cells (those that were expanded) was not determined.

This TCR was sampled from an adult with an advanced solid tumor such as melanoma, head and neck, liver or kidney cancer. This specimen consisted of CD4+ or CD8+ T cells sorted from blood, obtained in a trial of the OX40 agonist ivuxolimab.

The CDR3 loop is CASRDSISSYEQYF. Here the CDR3 DNA reads TGTGCCAGCAGAGACAGCATAAGCTCCTACGAGCAGTACTTC. The rearrangement links TRBV7-8 to TRBJ2-7; weak D call: TRBD1 (5 bases). V was cut by 6 bases and J by 0 bases, with 12 bases left in between. Per germline, CDR1 SGHVS and CDR2 FQNEAQ. The CDR3 extends over 14 amino acids.